Reported below is one T cell receptor (beta chain). Its antigen is unknown. The authors divided CD4+ cells into CD45RA+ naive and CD45RA-negative memory subsets. Using immunoSEQ multiplex PCR, the repertoire was profiled, and TCRdb retains in-frame clones only, with some absent. Here the sample spans some 2.1 million clones, roughly 94% being singletons. This sample is drawn from a study of shared clonotypes between healthy human individuals. Findings of the study overall: The small donor group covered limited genetic and exposure diversity. Among the subsets, naive ones generally showed larger estimated richness than memory ones. About 4.5% of naive CD4 clonotypes were common to several donors.

Sequenced: naive CD4+ T cells sorted from blood. As for subset: CD45RA+ positively selected. This sequence was found in a man younger than 35 in good health.

The CDR3 bases are TGCAGCGTTGAAGCTTTACTCGACACTGAAGCTTTCTTT. Translating it yields CSVEALLDTEAFF. The chain is built from TRBV29-1 and TRBJ1-1, with D unclear. The CDR3 runs 13 residues. Germline CDR1 and CDR2: SQVTM and ANQGSEA. The germline V and J ends were trimmed by 1 base and 3 bases, with 9 bases remaining between them.